This TCR beta chain was observed in a study of OX40 agonist ivuxolimab in advanced cancers. Clones were sequenced by immunoSEQ multiplex PCR, and TCRdb holds only the in-frame ones, with some missing. Among 35,000 to 50,000 clones listed, 70% to 85% were seen once. The CDR3 covers 12 residues. CDR1 is KGHSH and CDR2 is LQKENI in the germline V gene. Trimming left V 3 bases short and J 6 bases short, with 7 bases between. Study findings and constraints: At 0.1 to 3.0 mg/kg, clonal expansion of CD4+ and CD8+ blood T cells had occurred by week 6.

Details on this clone: Its antigen is as yet unknown.

The chain couples TRBV18 to TRBJ2-3; no clear D. This TCR derives from an adult with an advanced solid tumor such as melanoma, head and neck, liver or kidney cancer. The source material was CD4+ or CD8+ T cells sorted from blood, sampled in a trial of the OX40 agonist ivuxolimab. CDR3 residues: CASSPISDTQYF. CDR3 coding DNA: TGTGCCAGCTCACCCATCTCGGATACGCAGTATTTT.